These 18 T cell receptor beta chains came from one sample sequenced in a study of memory CD4+ T cells and cytomegalovirus serostatus. Single viable CD3+CD4+CD8-CD45RO+ cells were sorted as the memory CD4+ T cells. Measured with immunoSEQ multiplex PCR; TCRdb has only the in-frame clones, and not every one. This table has approximately 40,000 clones, 78% appearing once. Sequencing was performed on memory CD4+ T cells from blood. These receptors all come from an adult in good health and CMV-seronegative.

This chain connects TRBV5-1 to TRBJ1-2; tentative D call: TRBD1 (5 bases). CDR3 length equals 13 residues. Between the trimmed V and J ends, which lost 3 bases and 4 bases, there was a span of 10 bases. Germline V gene data show CDR1 as SGHRS and CDR2 as YFSETQ. CDR3 sequence reads: CASSYDSLYGYTF. The DNA of the CDR3 is TGCGCCAGCAGCTACGACAGCCTCTATGGCTACACCTTC. The variable domain in full, completed from reference TRBV5-1 and TRBJ1-2, reads KAGVTQTPRYLIKTRGQQVTLSCSPISGHRSVSWYQQTPGQGLQFLFEYFSETQRNKGNFPGRFSGRQFSNSRSEMNVSTLELGDSALYLCASSYDSLYGYTFGSGTRLTVV.

This chain uses TRBV11-2 with TRBJ2-5, with TRBD2 matching over 11 bases. V lost 6 bases, J lost 7 bases, and 10 bases stayed unmatched. Per germline, CDR1 SGHAT and CDR2 FQNNGV. CDR3 length: 15 amino acids. CDR3 sequence (DNA): TGTGCCAGCAGACTTAGCGGGGGGGCCATGGGGACCCAGTACTTC. Protein sequence: CASRLSGGAMGTQYF.

The chain recombines TRBV14 with TRBJ2-2, with TRBD1 matching over 12 bases. V lost 8 bases and J lost 7; bases outside the gene matches: 5. Germline loops: CDR1 SGHDN, CDR2 FVKESK. This CDR3 has 14 amino acids. The CDR3 DNA follows: TGTGCCAGCGCCGGGACAGGGGGCAACGGGGAGCTGTTTTTT. Its protein is CASAGTGGNGELFF.

The chain joins TRBV7-9 to TRBJ2-4; D gene ambiguous. The CDR3 contains 16 residues. V was cut by 5 bases and J by 7 bases, with 21 bases left in between. Germline assignment: CDR1 SEHNR and CDR2 FQNEAQ (reference sequence). The CDR3 loop is CASSPLTGPTRNIQYF. For the CDR3, the DNA is TGTGCCAGCAGCCCTCTTACTGGGCCGACCCGCAACATTCAGTACTTC.

This sequence joins TRBV6-5 and TRBJ2-2; maybe TRBD1 (5 bases). The germline gives CDR1 MNHEY, CDR2 SVGAGI. CDR3 length equals 14 residues. Trimming took off 10 bases at V and 0 bases at J, with 12 bases between the two ends. The CDR3 loop reads CATKTETNTGELFF. The DNA of the CDR3 is TGTGCCACCAAGACAGAGACGAACACCGGGGAGCTGTTTTTT.

V gene TRBV5-1 combines with J gene TRBJ2-1; D not certain. The CDR3 has 15 residues. Germline CDR1 reads SGHRS; CDR2 reads YFSETQ. Between the trimmed V and J ends, which lost 0 bases and 1 base, there was a span of 8 bases. CDR3 coding DNA: TGCGCCAGCAGCTTGGGGGGTGGGTCCTACAATGAGCAGTTCTTC. Protein sequence: CASSLGGGSYNEQFF.

The chain employs TRBV18 and TRBJ1-2, with D perhaps matching TRBD1 (5 bases). CDR3 length equals 15 residues. CDR1 and CDR2 from the germline V gene are KGHSH and LQKENI. Trimming took 0 bases from V and 0 from J, leaving 8 bases between them. CDR3 amino acids: CASSPPAGTNYGYTF. Written as DNA, the CDR3 is TGTGCCAGCTCACCACCGGCAGGGACTAACTATGGCTACACCTTC.

The rearrangement links TRBV5-4 to TRBJ2-7; D is tentatively TRBD1 or TRBD2 (6 bases each). The germline V gene has CDR1 SGHNT and CDR2 YYREEE (reference sequence). V shed 0 bases and J shed 0 bases, with 10 bases lying between them. The CDR3 is 15 residues long. The CDR3, as DNA: TGTGCCAGCAGCTTGGTTGGAGGGGGCTCCTACGAGCAGTACTTC. Translation: CASSLVGGGSYEQYF.

This chain connects TRBV27 to TRBJ1-5; TRBD1 matches at 9 bases. The junction had 10 bases not matched to a gene; V was cut back by 3 bases and J by 4 bases. Per germline, CDR1 MNHEY and CDR2 SMNVEV (reference sequence). The CDR3 has 17 residues. CDR3 DNA sequence: TGTGCCAGCAGTTTGGTAGGGACAGGGAGGGTAAATCAGCCCCAGCATTTT. Translating gives CASSLVGTGRVNQPQHF.

The V call is TRBV4-1, the J call TRBJ1-2; possibly TRBD1 for D (6 bases). This CDR3 has 17 amino acids. CDR1 and CDR2 from the germline V gene are MGHRA and YSYEKL. Trimming removed 0 bases from V and 4 bases from J, with 18 bases in between. This CDR3 is CASSQEGPTGAGYGYTF. The CDR3, as DNA: TGCGCCAGCAGCCAAGAAGGTCCGACGGGGGCGGGCTATGGCTACACCTTC.

The chain has TRBV15 and TRBJ1-4, with unresolved D. CDR1 and CDR2 from the germline V gene are LNHNV and YYDKDF (reference sequence). The CDR3 has 13 amino acids. V was clipped by 0 bases and J by 8 bases, with 7 bases between them. CDR3 nucleotide sequence: TGTGCCACCAGCAGAGATGGGCGGGAAAAACTGTTTTTT. Its protein product is CATSRDGREKLFF.

This clone was counted a few times. The V call is TRBV19, the J call TRBJ2-5; 10 nucleotides line up with TRBD1. This CDR3 region has 14 residues. Trimming took 4 bases from V and 5 from J; bases not matched to a gene: 4. Germline CDR1 LNHDA, CDR2 SQIVND (reference sequence). The CDR3 here is CASSSGTGAETQYF. The CDR3 DNA reads TGTGCCAGTAGTAGCGGGACAGGGGCGGAGACCCAGTACTTC.

This clone was seen once. J is TRBJ1-3 and V is TRBV18; D perhaps matches TRBD1 (5 bases). V gave up 0 bases and J gave up 6 bases, with 15 bases separating them. This CDR3 is built from 16 residues. The germline V gene has CDR1 KGHSH and CDR2 LQKENI. The CDR3 protein is CASSPPRGISENTIYF. The CDR3 region has the DNA TGTGCCAGCTCACCACCTCGGGGGATCTCGGAAAACACCATATATTTT. Based on the CDR3 plus reference TRBV18 and TRBJ1-3, the full variable domain is NAGVMQNPRHLVRRRGQEARLRCSPMKGHSHVYWYRQLPEEGLKFMVYLQKENIIDESGMPKERFSAEFPKEGPSILRIQQVVRGDSAAYFCASSPPRGISENTIYFGEGSWLTVV.

This clone was seen a few times. This rearrangement joins TRBV19 to TRBJ2-1; D gene ambiguous. Germline CDR1 reads LNHDA; CDR2 reads SQIVND (reference sequence). CDR3 length: 15 amino acids. With 5 bases removed from V and 0 bases from J, the gap between germline ends came to 11 bases. The CDR3 here is CASSQDRSSYNEQFF. CDR3 DNA sequence: TGTGCCAGTAGTCAAGACCGAAGCTCCTACAATGAGCAGTTCTTC.

The gene calls are TRBV6-1 and TRBJ1-5; no definite D call. CDR3 length: 12 residues. Germline V gives CDR1 MNHNS, CDR2 SASEGT. V shed 4 bases and J shed 7 bases, with 8 bases lying between them. CDR3 sequence (DNA): TGTGCCAGCAGTGCTTTTGGGCAGCCCCAGCATTTT. It yields the protein CASSAFGQPQHF.

This clone was seen only once. At one end the junction does not follow the germline gene, possibly because of a read error. Other DNA sequences in the same sample also yield this CDR3. V and J are TRBV5-6 and TRBJ1-1, with no clear D. CDR3 length: 12 amino acids. CDR1 is SGHDT and CDR2 is YYEEEE in the germline V gene. This chain's CDR3 is CASSLVDTEAFF. The DNA of the CDR3 is TGTGCCAGCAGCTTGGTCGACACTGAAGCCTTCTTT.

The chain links TRBV6-5 to TRBJ2-2; 10 nucleotides line up with TRBD2. This CDR3 region has 16 residues. V trimming: 7 bases; J trimming: 0 bases; junction bases outside the gene matches: 5. The germline gives CDR1 MNHEY, CDR2 SVGAGI. The CDR3 reads CASNYLAGANTGELFF. Here the CDR3 DNA reads TGTGCCAGCAATTATCTAGCGGGGGCGAACACCGGGGAGCTGTTTTTT.

This chain joins TRBV6-1 and TRBJ2-7; D not resolved. Trimming took off 2 bases at V and 0 bases at J, with 17 bases between the two ends. There are 17 residues in the CDR3. Per the germline V gene, CDR1 is MNHNS and CDR2 is SASEGT. The CDR3 coding sequence is TGTGCCAGCAGTGAACCCGGTGCGGCAGCCTTCTCCTACGAGCAGTACTTC. As protein: CASSEPGAAAFSYEQYF.